The clone carrying this T cell receptor beta chain was recorded only once. Its antigen is currently unknown. Germline CDR1 reads SGHRS; CDR2 reads YFSETQ. Trimming took 4 bases from V and 2 from J, leaving 15 bases between them. The CDR3 covers 16 residues. This sample was taken from a study of shared clonotypes between healthy human individuals. Whole-study context: CD4 naive and memory got three plates each, CD8 naive two, CD8 memory one.

Using immunoSEQ multiplex PCR, the repertoire was profiled, and TCRdb retains in-frame clones only, with some absent. The table has roughly 680,000 clones, 55% to 80% seen once; the top ten hold under 2%. Whole-study findings and limits: Only a few donors were included, so the genetic and exposure-history diversity represented was limited. Estimated richness values were generally larger in naive subsets than in memory subsets.

All participating donors were Caucasian adults from Nashville, Tennessee. This clonotype was obtained from a woman in her twenties or thirties in good health. Sequencing was done on a sample of memory CD4+ T cells sorted from blood. This sample's subset: CD45RA-negative fraction. This chain links TRBV5-1 with TRBJ2-2; possibly TRBD1 or TRBD2 for D (5 bases each). The chain's CDR3 is CASSPGTVLNTGELFF. The CDR3 region has the DNA TGCGCCAGCAGCCCGGGGACGGTGCTCAACACCGGGGAGCTGTTTTTT. The whole variable domain, filled in from reference TRBV5-1 and TRBJ2-2, reads KAGVTQTPRYLIKTRGQQVTLSCSPISGHRSVSWYQQTPGQGLQFLFEYFSETQRNKGNFPGRFSGRQFSNSRSEMNVSTLELGDSALYLCASSPGTVLNTGELFFGEGSRLTVL.